The 31 T cell receptor beta chains listed next were all sequenced from one sample in a study of T cells in Graves' hyperthyroidism and ophthalmopathy. TCR beta CDR3 regions were amplified from RNA transcripts. The HTBI primer set served for first-round RT-PCR of the TCR CDR3. TCRdb itself ran the multiplex PCR reads through MiXCR, one entry per CDR3 protein. This table has roughly 400,000 distinct CDR3 sequences, around a sixth appearing once. The specimen sequenced was blood. The receptors here all came from a woman in her late teens or twenties with Graves' hyperthyroidism that later progressed to Graves' ophthalmopathy.

In DNA form, the CDR3 reads TGCAGTGCTACGGAGCTGGTGGAGAATTCACCCCTCCACTTT. Its protein product is CSATELVENSPLHF. The chain is built from TRBV20-1 and TRBJ1-6, with D hard to call. The CDR3 contains 14 residues. Trimming shortened V by 4 bases and J by 7 bases, and 14 bases separated the two germline ends. Germline V lookup: CDR1 DFQATT, CDR2 SNEGSKA (reference sequence).

The chain links TRBV9 to TRBJ1-3, with 7 bases aligning to TRBD1. CDR1 is SGDLS, CDR2 YYNGEE, per germline. V was clipped by 0 bases and J by 6 bases; unmatched bases: 3. The CDR3 has 14 residues. CDR3 DNA sequence: TGTGCCAGCAGCGTAGGGACAGGATTAAACACCATATATTTT. It codes for CASSVGTGLNTIYF.

In this sample, this clonotype turned up many times. V is TRBV20-1 and J is TRBJ2-3, with D maybe TRBD2 (5 bases). Germline V gene sequence: CDR1 DFQATT, CDR2 SNEGSKA (reference sequence). The CDR3 totals 16 residues. Trimming took off 0 bases at V and 3 bases at J, with 16 bases between the two ends. The CDR3 protein is CSARDRRPARTDTQYF. CDR3 DNA sequence: TGCAGTGCTAGAGATCGGAGGCCCGCGAGGACAGATACGCAGTATTTT.

The chain carries TRBV25-1 and TRBJ1-3; D call uncertain. Trimming pared 4 bases from V and 0 bases from J, leaving 7 bases between. The CDR3 loop spans 14 amino acids. The germline V gene has CDR1 MGHDK and CDR2 SYGVNS. The CDR3 sequence is CASSGTSSGNTIYF. As DNA, the CDR3 is TGTGCCAGCAGTGGGACGAGCTCTGGAAACACCATATATTTT.

The V gene is TRBV4-2, the J gene TRBJ2-2; D unclear. This CDR3 is built from 14 residues. V was clipped by 5 bases and J by 0 bases, with 7 bases between them. Germline V gene data show CDR1 as LGHNA and CDR2 as YNFKEQ. The DNA for the CDR3 is TGTGCCAGCAGCTCCCCAGCGAACACCGGGGAGCTGTTTTTT. Amino acids: CASSSPANTGELFF.

This clonotype occurred many times. The rearrangement uses TRBV6-1 and TRBJ2-5; 10 nucleotides align to TRBD2. V was clipped by 5 bases and J by 3 bases; unmatched bases: 6. The CDR3 has 15 residues. Germline loops: CDR1 MNHNS, CDR2 SASEGT. The CDR3 protein is CASSYSGGGEETQYF. The DNA of the CDR3 is TGTGCCAGCAGTTACAGCGGGGGGGGGGAAGAGACCCAGTACTTC.

The CDR3: CASYRGANEQFF. The DNA of the CDR3 is TGTGCCAGTTACAGGGGGGCGAATGAGCAGTTCTTC. The V call is TRBV6-1, the J call TRBJ2-1; 8 bases are shared with TRBD1. Losses at the gene ends were 9 bases for V and 7 bases for J; bases not matched to a gene: 5. Germline V lookup: CDR1 MNHNS, CDR2 SASEGT. The CDR3 spans 12 residues.

The rearrangement joins TRBV4-3 to TRBJ2-1; D may be TRBD2 (5 bases). Germline assignment: CDR1 LGHNA and CDR2 YSLEER. V lost 4 bases, J lost 2 bases, and 12 bases lay in between. CDR3 size: 15 residues. The CDR3 DNA reads TGCGCCAGCAGCCCCGACTTGGGAGCCTACAATGAGCAGTTCTTC. Protein sequence: CASSPDLGAYNEQFF.

In DNA, the CDR3 is TGTGCCAGCAGCTCTCTGAGGCTCGGGCAATCAGGGAGCTCCTACGAGCAGTACTTC. This translates into CASSSLRLGQSGSSYEQYF. The gene calls are TRBV6-5 and TRBJ2-7, with D possibly being TRBD1 or TRBD2 (5 bases each). Germline CDR1 reads MNHEY; CDR2 reads SVGAGI. The V and J ends lost 6 bases and 0 bases respectively, with 27 bases between them. The CDR3 has 19 amino acids.

This clonotype was observed at least ten times. The rearrangement links TRBV12-3 or TRBV12-4 to TRBJ1-5; D is unclear. Deletions cut 3 bases from V and 7 bases from J, with 7 bases between. The CDR3 contains 12 residues. Here the CDR3 reads CASSFAGQPQHF. DNA of the CDR3: TGTGCCAGCAGTTTCGCAGGACAGCCCCAGCATTTT.

Of note for this clonotype: The junction does not match germline at one end; this may be a read error. The J gene is TRBJ2-2, the V gene TRBV5-1; 10 bases agree with TRBD2. The CDR3 extends over 15 amino acids. Germline CDR1 and CDR2: SGHRS and YFSETQ. Here the CDR3 DNA reads TGTGCCAGCAGTCTAGCGGGAGTGGACACCGGGGAGCTGTTTTTT. Translation: CASSLAGVDTGELFF.

This clonotype appeared many times. V gene TRBV6-1 combines with J gene TRBJ2-7; D could derive from TRBD1 or TRBD2 (6 bases each). Germline V gene lookup returns CDR1 MNHNS and CDR2 SASEGT. With 6 bases removed from V and 2 bases from J, the gap between germline ends came to 17 bases. CDR3 size: 15 residues. The CDR3 sequence is CASRTNGGSAYEQYF. CDR3 bases: TGTGCCAGCAGAACGAACGGGGGCAGCGCCTACGAGCAGTACTTC.

This clonotype was counted only a few times. This may arise from a read error, as a much more abundant clone is one base away. The rearrangement uses TRBV28 and TRBJ2-5; D is perhaps TRBD1 or TRBD2 (5 bases each). V was cut by 2 bases and J by 0 bases, with 16 bases left in between. The germline V gene encodes CDR1 MDHEN and CDR2 SYDVKM. The CDR3 has 17 amino acids. CDR3 protein: CASSLEVAGTYQETQYF. The DNA for the CDR3 is TGTGCCAGCAGTTTAGAGGTGGCAGGGACGTACCAAGAGACCCAGTACTTC.

The chain joins TRBV4-1 to TRBJ2-1; TRBD2 matches 9 bases. Germline loops: CDR1 MGHRA, CDR2 YSYEKL. V shed 4 bases, J shed 4 bases, and the junction held 8 bases outside the gene matches. CDR3 length: 16 amino acids. As DNA, the CDR3 is TGCGCCAGCAGCCGGAACACGGGACTAGCTTACAATGAGCAGTTCTTC. Its protein product is CASSRNTGLAYNEQFF.

This clonotype was seen ten or more times. J is TRBJ2-7 and V is TRBV18; 10 positions match TRBD1. The V and J ends lost 6 bases and 2 bases, in that order; junction bases with no gene match: 7. There are 15 residues in the CDR3. Germline V lookup: CDR1 KGHSH, CDR2 LQKENI. The DNA of the CDR3 is TGTGCCAGCTCCCCCATGGGACAGGGGACCTACGAGCAGTACTTC. Translated, it gives CASSPMGQGTYEQYF.

In this sample, this clonotype turned up many times. The chain carries TRBV4-3 and TRBJ2-7, with unresolved D. This CDR3 is 15 amino acids long. The germline gives CDR1 LGHNA, CDR2 YSLEER. Trimming took 0 bases from V and 2 from J, leaving 11 bases between them. The CDR3 sequence: CASSQEDGFAYEQYF. The DNA for the CDR3 is TGCGCCAGCAGCCAAGAGGACGGTTTTGCCTACGAGCAGTACTTC.

The rearrangement links TRBV29-1 to TRBJ2-4, with TRBD1 matching over 9 bases. Germline CDR1 is SQVTM and CDR2 is ANQGSEA. With 1 base clipped from V and 6 bases from J, the junction kept 13 bases outside the gene matches. The CDR3 is made up of 17 amino acids. CDR3 sequence: CSVEAPITTGGLNIQYF. The CDR3, as DNA: TGCAGCGTTGAAGCACCGATTACTACAGGGGGCTTAAACATTCAGTACTTC.

In its sample, this clonotype was seen many times. The chain carries TRBV9 and TRBJ2-5; 7 nucleotides match TRBD2. This CDR3 comprises 13 residues. J was trimmed by 4 bases and V by 4 bases; bases with no gene match: 4. Germline CDR1 reads SGDLS; CDR2 reads YYNGEE. The CDR3 sequence is CASSTSDGETQYF. DNA of the CDR3: TGTGCCAGCAGCACTAGCGATGGAGAGACCCAGTACTTC.

On this clonotype: A much larger clonotype is one base distant, so this may be a read error. This chain links TRBV28 with TRBJ2-1, with TRBD2 identical over 13 bases. Germline lookup yields CDR1 MDHEN and CDR2 SYDVKM. CDR3 length equals 18 residues. The CDR3 sequence is CAGSPGTSGESDYNEQFF. CDR3 DNA: TGTGCCGGCAGCCCCGGGACTAGCGGGGAGAGTGACTACAATGAGCAGTTCTTC.

This chain uses TRBV29-1 with TRBJ2-5; D gene uncertain. This CDR3 is 12 amino acids long. Germline V gene sequence: CDR1 SQVTM, CDR2 ANQGSEA. The germline V and J ends were trimmed by 6 bases and 0 bases, with 8 bases remaining between them. As DNA, the CDR3 is TGCAGCGTCAACAGAGACCAAGAGACCCAGTACTTC. Residues: CSVNRDQETQYF.

CDR3 region: CASSIGWVNTEAFF. The CDR3 bases are TGTGCCAGTAGTATAGGGTGGGTGAACACTGAAGCTTTCTTT. V and J are TRBV19 and TRBJ1-1; D gene ambiguous. The ends were cut back, 1 base at V and 0 bases at J, with 6 bases in the middle. This CDR3 comprises 14 residues. Germline V CDR1 and CDR2: LNHDA, SQIVND (reference sequence).

This clonotype was counted many times. V is TRBV20-1 and J is TRBJ1-2; the match to TRBD1 covers 8 bases. Trimming cost V 0 bases and J 9 bases; bases outside gene matches: 9. The CDR3 is 14 amino acids. The germline CDR1 and CDR2 sequences are DFQATT and SNEGSKA (reference sequence). DNA for the CDR3: TGCAGTGCTAGAGATCCAGGGGGCGCCTGGAGCTACACCTTC. Its translation is CSARDPGGAWSYTF.

V and J are TRBV20-1 and TRBJ2-1, with 12 bases fitting TRBD2. Germline values: CDR1 DFQATT, CDR2 SNEGSKA (reference sequence). The CDR3 is 12 residues long. The CDR3 region has the DNA TGCAGGACTAGCGGGAGTTACAATGAGCAGTTCTTC. Encoded protein: CRTSGSYNEQFF.

Ten or more counts support this clonotype. V usage is TRBV7-9 and J usage is TRBJ2-5; the D gene could be TRBD1 or TRBD2 (5 bases each). Deletions cut 5 bases from V and 5 bases from J, with 18 bases between. The CDR3 loop spans 15 amino acids. The germline gives CDR1 SEHNR, CDR2 FQNEAQ (reference sequence). DNA of the CDR3: TGTGCCAGCAGCAACATCGGACAAGGGGAGGAGACCCAGTACTTC. This encodes CASSNIGQGEETQYF.

This clonotype has at least ten counts. The chain links TRBV2 to TRBJ2-1, with 11 bases aligning to TRBD1. Per germline, CDR1 SNHLY and CDR2 FYNNEI. The CDR3 runs 19 residues. After removal of 5 bases from V and 5 bases from J, the junction contained 17 bases not matched to a gene. CDR3 nucleotides: TGTGCCAGCAGTACTCGGACAGGGGGCTTCGTTAAGCGAAACAATGAGCAGTTCTTC. Its translation is CASSTRTGGFVKRNNEQFF.

This clonotype was found a few times. V and J are TRBV30 and TRBJ1-2; possible D gene TRBD1, 5 bases. V lost 8 bases, J lost 2 bases, and 21 bases lay in between. The germline gives CDR1 GTSNPN, CDR2 SVGIG (reference sequence). CDR3 size: 15 residues. CDR3 loop: CASSIGGVRNYGYTF. CDR3 nucleotide sequence: TGTGCCAGTAGTATTGGGGGGGTCCGCAACTATGGCTACACCTTC.

This clonotype has a count of ten or more. This rearrangement joins TRBV10-3 to TRBJ1-2; a possible D gene is TRBD1 (5 bases). Germline lookup yields CDR1 ENHRY and CDR2 SYGVKD. This CDR3 comprises 12 residues. Trimming took 7 bases from V and 4 from J, leaving 10 bases between them. The CDR3 coding sequence is TGTGCCATCACTCAGGGAGGCTATGGCTACACCTTC. Protein product: CAITQGGYGYTF.

This clonotype was detected ten times or more. The rearrangement joins TRBV18 to TRBJ1-1; D gene uncertain. The CDR3 totals 12 residues. Per germline, CDR1 KGHSH and CDR2 LQKENI. Trimming removed 6 bases from V and 4 bases from J, with 9 bases in between. CDR3 region: CASSGLSTEAFF. Here the CDR3 DNA reads TGTGCCAGCTCCGGCCTCAGCACTGAAGCTTTCTTT.

This clonotype has only a few counts. A much larger clone lies a single base off, so this may be a read error. This chain links TRBV2 with TRBJ2-2, with 7 bases that match TRBD1. In germline, CDR1 is SNHLY, CDR2 FYNNEI. The CDR3 extends over 15 amino acids. Trimming cost V 8 bases and J 5 bases; bases outside gene matches: 11. CDR3 sequence (DNA): TGTGCCAGCCAAGGGGACAGCCTCTTGACCGGGGAGCTGTTTTTT. This encodes CASQGDSLLTGELFF.

This clonotype was observed a few times. The genes are TRBV18 and TRBJ2-6, with D possibly being TRBD1 or TRBD2 (5 bases each). V was clipped by 5 bases and J by 0 bases, with 14 bases between them. CDR1 is KGHSH, CDR2 LQKENI, per germline. This CDR3 has 17 residues. The CDR3 DNA follows: TGTGCCAGCTCAGCCTGGGACGGCCGCTCTGGGGCCAACGTCCTGACTTTC. Translating gives CASSAWDGRSGANVLTF.

Only a few counts were recorded for this clonotype. The J gene is TRBJ1-1, the V gene TRBV5-6; TRBD1 is a possible D gene (5 bases). The V gene lost 4 bases and the J gene lost 0 bases, with 22 bases spanning the gap. Germline values: CDR1 SGHDT, CDR2 YYEEEE. This CDR3 spans 18 amino acids. CDR3 sequence reads: CASSHGPSTAHMNTEAFF. CDR3 sequence (DNA): TGTGCCAGCAGCCACGGACCCTCGACAGCCCACATGAACACTGAAGCTTTCTTT.